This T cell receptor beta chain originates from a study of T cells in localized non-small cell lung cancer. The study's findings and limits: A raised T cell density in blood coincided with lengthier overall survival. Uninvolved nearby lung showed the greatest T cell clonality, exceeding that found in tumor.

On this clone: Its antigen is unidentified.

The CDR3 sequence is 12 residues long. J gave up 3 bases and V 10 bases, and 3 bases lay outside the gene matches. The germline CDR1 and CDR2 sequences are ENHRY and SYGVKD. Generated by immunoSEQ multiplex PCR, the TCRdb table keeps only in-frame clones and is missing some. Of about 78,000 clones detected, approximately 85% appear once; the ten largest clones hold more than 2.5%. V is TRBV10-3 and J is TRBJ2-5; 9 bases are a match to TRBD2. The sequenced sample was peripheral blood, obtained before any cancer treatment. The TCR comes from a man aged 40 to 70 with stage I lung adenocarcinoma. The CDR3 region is CATASGEETQYF. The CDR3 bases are TGTGCCACCGCTAGCGGGGAAGAGACCCAGTACTTC.